The rows below give T cell receptor beta chains drawn from one sample of a study of blood T cells in healthy people across ages. TCRdb used MiXCR to reprocess the 5' RACE reads, holding one entry per CDR3 protein. The sample lists 800,000 to 1,000,000 distinct CDR3 sequences, 48% seen once, with over 10% in the top ten. The sequencing sample was made of blood. The receptors come from a man under 40 in good health. The CDR3 runs from the conserved cysteine through the conserved F or W. A D gene is named only where the DNA matches it firmly. The size of a clone is reported for some rows only, either as once, few or many, or as a class for expanded clones.

D: .; size: .; J: TRBJ2-3; V: TRBV29-1; DNA: TGCAGCGGTACAGGGACAGATACGCAGTATTTT; CDR3: CSGTGTDTQYF
D: .; size: many; J: TRBJ2-7; V: TRBV18; DNA: TGTGCCAGCTCACCACAGGGCAGGGGAAACGAGCAGTACTTC; CDR3: CASSPQGRGNEQYF
D: .; size: .; J: TRBJ2-1; V: TRBV7-3; DNA: TGTGCCAGCAGCTTTGGGGACTTGGAGCAGTTCTTC; CDR3: CASSFGDLEQFF
D: TRBD2; size: few; J: TRBJ2-5; V: TRBV5-1; DNA: TGCGCCAGCAGGCTTCAACTAGCGGGGGGAGAGACCCAGTACTTC; CDR3: CASRLQLAGGETQYF
D: TRBD2; size: once; J: TRBJ2-5; V: TRBV7-8; DNA: TGTGCCATCCTGGCGGGGGAGTACCAAGAGACCCAGTACTTC; CDR3: CAILAGEYQETQYF
D: .; size: many; J: TRBJ2-2; V: TRBV24-1; DNA: TGTGCCACCAGTGTAGGGGGGACCGGGGAGCTGTTTTTT; CDR3: CATSVGGTGELFF
D: TRBD1; size: .; J: TRBJ2-5; V: TRBV12-3/TRBV12-4; DNA: TGTGCCAGCAAAGGTGGACAGGGGAGGGAGACCCAGTACTTC; CDR3: CASKGGQGRETQYF
D: .; size: .; J: TRBJ1-2; V: TRBV7-9; DNA: TGTGCCAGCAGCTGGAAGACAGATACTATTCTCTATGGCTACACCTTC; CDR3: CASSWKTDTILYGYTF
D: TRBD1; size: .; J: TRBJ2-1; V: TRBV12-3/TRBV12-4; DNA: TGTGCCAGCAGCCCTCGACCCAAGGGGGCCAATGAGCAGTTCTTC; CDR3: CASSPRPKGANEQFF
D: .; size: .; J: TRBJ1-4; V: TRBV28; DNA: TGTGCCAGCAGTTTTGCGTTCCGACAGCGGGACGAAAAACTGTTTTTT; CDR3: CASSFAFRQRDEKLFF
D: .; size: few; J: TRBJ2-1; V: TRBV3-1; DNA: TGTGCCAGCAGCCCCCTCTCCTCTAGCTCCTACAATGAGCAGTTCTTC; CDR3: CASSPLSSSSYNEQFF
D: TRBD1; size: .; J: TRBJ2-7; V: TRBV4-1; DNA: TGCGCCAGCAGCCAAGACCCCCTCCAAAATCGGGACAGGGGCTACGAGCAGTACTTC; CDR3: CASSQDPLQNRDRGYEQYF
D: TRBD1; size: many; J: TRBJ1-6; V: TRBV4-1; DNA: TGCGCCAGCAGCCAACTCGGGACAGGCGAGTATTCACCCCTCCACTTT; CDR3: CASSQLGTGEYSPLHF
D: TRBD1; size: .; J: TRBJ1-5; V: TRBV12-3/TRBV12-4; DNA: TGTGCCAGCAGATGGGAAGGGACAGGGTTTAGCAATCAGCCCCAGCATTTT; CDR3: CASRWEGTGFSNQPQHF